Below, 10 T cell receptor beta chains from the same sample are listed, as sequenced in a study of blood T cell repertoires in COVID-19. Only in-frame clones appear in the TCRdb table, and some are missing; sequencing was by immunoSEQ multiplex PCR. This sample has 45,000 to 55,000 clones; around 90% occur once, and the top ten carry less than 4.5%. The specimen sequenced was peripheral blood. These TCRs come from a human donor in a cohort sampled during active COVID-19.

The V call is TRBV6-2 or TRBV6-3, the J call TRBJ2-1; 10 bases are shared with TRBD2. With 6 bases clipped from V and 4 bases from J, the junction kept 6 bases outside the gene matches. Germline CDR1 reads MNHEY; CDR2 reads SVGEGT. This CDR3 spans 15 amino acids. This CDR3 reads CASSESGRDYNEQFF. The CDR3 bases are TGTGCCAGCAGCGAAAGCGGGAGGGATTACAATGAGCAGTTCTTC.

This chain joins TRBV19 and TRBJ1-5; no firm D call. Germline assignment: CDR1 LNHDA and CDR2 SQIVND (reference sequence). Trimming cost V 1 base and J 0 bases, with 13 bases left between them. The CDR3 consists of 17 residues. The chain's CDR3 is CASSIVLVSYSNQPQHF. The DNA for the CDR3 is TGTGCCAGTAGTATAGTATTGGTCAGTTATAGCAATCAGCCCCAGCATTTT.

The rearrangement joins TRBV5-4 to TRBJ2-4; the D gene is possibly TRBD1 (6 bases). Germline CDR1 and CDR2: SGHNT and YYREEE (reference sequence). The CDR3 spans 15 residues. V gave up 4 bases and J gave up 2 bases, with 13 bases separating them. The CDR3 sequence: CASSTSGVPKNIQYF. The CDR3 coding sequence is TGTGCCAGCAGCACATCAGGGGTGCCCAAAAACATTCAGTACTTC.

CDR3 DNA sequence: TGTGCCAGCAGTTACGGCCAGGGTTTAAATGAGCAGTTCTTC. This codes for CASSYGQGLNEQFF. This sequence joins TRBV6-2 or TRBV6-3 and TRBJ2-1, with D possibly being TRBD1 (5 bases). Trimming removed 2 bases from V and 7 bases from J, with 12 bases in between. This CDR3 is built from 14 residues. CDR1 and CDR2 from the germline V gene are MNHEY and SVGEGT.

This chain uses TRBV5-1 with TRBJ2-5; D uncertain. There are 13 residues in the CDR3. CDR1 SGHRS and CDR2 YFSETQ come from the germline V gene. Between the trimmed V and J ends, which lost 3 bases and 1 base, there was a span of 7 bases. Written as DNA, the CDR3 is TGCGCCAGCAGCTCAACACGCCAAGAGACCCAGTACTTC. It translates to CASSSTRQETQYF.

For the CDR3, the DNA is TGTGCCAGCAGTTCTCGACAGGGACCCCTCCACTTT. Its protein is CASSSRQGPLHF. The chain is built from TRBV27 and TRBJ1-6; 7 nucleotides agree with TRBD1. With V trimmed by 4 bases and J by 12 bases, 3 bases remained unmatched. This CDR3 comprises 12 residues. The germline V gene has CDR1 MNHEY and CDR2 SMNVEV (reference sequence).

The chain combines TRBV6-5 with TRBJ1-5, with 10 bases lining up with TRBD1. This CDR3 comprises 14 residues. Per the germline V gene, CDR1 is MNHEY and CDR2 is SVGAGI. V was clipped by 7 bases and J by 7 bases; unmatched bases: 7. CDR3 protein: CASTGTGVGQPQHF. The DNA for the CDR3 is TGTGCCAGCACCGGGACAGGGGTTGGGCAGCCCCAGCATTTT.

The chain links TRBV5-4 to TRBJ2-1; tentatively, D is TRBD2 (6 bases). This CDR3 is 17 amino acids long. The V gene lost 4 bases and the J gene lost 2 bases, with 19 bases spanning the gap. Germline V gene data show CDR1 as SGHNT and CDR2 as YYREEE (reference sequence). CDR3 amino acids: CASSPEGSGGTYNEQFF. In nucleotides, the CDR3 is TGTGCCAGCAGCCCTGAAGGTAGCGGAGGGACCTACAATGAGCAGTTCTTC. Drawing the rest from reference TRBV5-4 and TRBJ2-1, the complete variable domain is ETGVTQSPTHLIKTRGQQVTLRCSSQSGHNTVSWYQQALGQGPQFIFQYYREEENGRGNFPPRFSGLQFPNYSSELNVNALELDDSALYLCASSPEGSGGTYNEQFFGPGTRLTVL.

This clone was found once. The chain links TRBV5-6 to TRBJ2-1, with TRBD2 matching over 14 bases. The CDR3 contains 18 residues. Germline V gives CDR1 SGHDT, CDR2 YYEEEE. Trimming cost V 4 bases and J 4 bases; bases outside gene matches: 10. CDR3 loop: CASSRGTSGGEGYNEQFF. As DNA, the CDR3 is TGTGCCAGCAGCCGCGGGACTAGCGGGGGTGAAGGGTACAATGAGCAGTTCTTC.

This chain connects TRBV7-2 to TRBJ2-7; a weak D match, TRBD1 (5 bases). Trimming took off 0 bases at V and 10 bases at J, with 13 bases between the two ends. The CDR3 runs to 13 residues. The germline V gene has CDR1 SGHTA and CDR2 FQGNSA. In DNA, the CDR3 is TGTGCCAGCAGCTTAGCGGGGCAGGCCCATCAGTACTTC. Translating gives CASSLAGQAHQYF.